Listed below are T cell receptor beta chains from one sample, sequenced in a study of shared clonotypes between healthy human individuals. Assay used: immunoSEQ multiplex PCR; TCRdb lists only in-frame clones, some missing. Here the sample spans 1.4 million or so clones, 97% to 99% being singletons. Sample: naive CD4+ T cells sorted from blood. All receptors derive from a man aged 30 to 39 in good health. Each CDR3 is given with its conserved first and last residue. D genes are given only for firm matches. Not all rows give a size; the values are once, few, many and, for expanded clones, a class.

v_call	clone_size	j_call	d_call	cdr3_aa	cdr3_nt
TRBV5-1	-	TRBJ2-2	-	CASSSITGNTGELFF	TGCGCCAGCAGCTCAATCACAGGGAACACCGGGGAGCTGTTTTTT
TRBV18	-	TRBJ1-2	-	CASSPDQYGYTF	TGTGCCAGCTCACCAGACCAGTATGGCTACACCTTC
TRBV5-4	once	TRBJ2-1	TRBD2	CASSFQTSGYNEQFF	TGTGCCAGCAGCTTTCAGACTAGCGGTTACAATGAGCAGTTCTTC
TRBV4-1	-	TRBJ2-3	-	CASSQVGPSADTQYF	TGCGCCAGCAGCCAAGTAGGACCATCGGCGGATACGCAGTATTTT
TRBV5-1	-	TRBJ1-1	-	CASKLQGLGRVNTEAFF	TGCGCCAGCAAGCTCCAGGGGCTAGGACGAGTGAACACTGAAGCTTTCTTT
TRBV28	-	TRBJ2-7	-	CASSRDFSYEQYF	TGTGCCAGCAGCCGGGACTTCTCCTACGAGCAGTACTTC
TRBV7-2	-	TRBJ2-7	TRBD2	CASSLGLAGVFSYEQYF	TGTGCCAGCAGCTTAGGACTAGCGGGAGTATTCTCCTACGAGCAGTACTTC
TRBV5-1	-	TRBJ2-7	TRBD2	CASSLGLLSTSGTYEQYF	TGCGCCAGCAGCTTGGGACTTCTATCGACTAGCGGGACATACGAGCAGTACTTC
TRBV18	once	TRBJ2-5	TRBD2	CASSPREPGLAEETQYF	TGTGCCAGCTCACCCCGTGAACCGGGACTAGCGGAAGAGACCCAGTACTTC
TRBV7-3	-	TRBJ2-2	TRBD2	CASSFPTGGGELFF	TGTGCCAGCAGCTTCCCGACGGGAGGCGGGGAGCTGTTTTTT
TRBV5-4	-	TRBJ1-1	-	CASSLDSYYMNTEAFF	TGTGCCAGCAGCTTGGACAGTTACTATATGAACACTGAAGCTTTCTTT
TRBV25-1	-	TRBJ1-5	-	CASSDFSLPGTQHF	TGTGCCAGCAGTGATTTCAGCCTACCCGGGACCCAGCATTTT
TRBV29-1	-	TRBJ1-2	-	CSPAAGYTF	TGCAGCCCTGCGGCTGGCTACACCTTC
TRBV5-1	-	TRBJ2-3	-	CASSSTGQTDTQYF	TGCGCCAGCAGCTCGACGGGTCAGACAGATACGCAGTATTTT
TRBV19	-	TRBJ2-7	-	CASSLTGRSYEQYF	TGTGCCAGTTCCCTAACGGGACGGTCCTACGAGCAGTACTTC
TRBV9	-	TRBJ2-1	TRBD1	CASSQGAGSSYNEQFF	TGTGCCAGCAGCCAGGGGGCGGGGAGCTCCTACAATGAGCAGTTCTTC
TRBV7-6	once	TRBJ1-2	-	CASSLGVQGSGYGYTF	TGTGCCAGCAGCTTAGGAGTTCAGGGAAGCGGCTATGGCTACACCTTC
TRBV11-3	-	TRBJ2-7	-	CASSLRRPATYWVQYF	TGTGCCAGCAGCTTGAGAAGACCGGCGACTTACTGGGTGCAGTACTTC
TRBV19	-	TRBJ1-4	-	CASSRATTNEKLFF	TGTGCCAGTAGTAGGGCTACAACTAATGAAAAACTGTTTTTT
TRBV25-1	-	TRBJ1-2	TRBD1	CASSEYFLTGENGYTF	TGTGCCAGCAGTGAATATTTTTTGACAGGGGAGAATGGCTACACCTTC
TRBV14	-	TRBJ2-2	-	CASSFRGTGELFF	TGTGCCAGCAGCTTTAGGGGTACCGGGGAGCTGTTTTTT
TRBV5-1	-	TRBJ2-1	-	CASSLVPYNEQFF	TGCGCCAGCAGCTTGGTACCCTACAATGAGCAGTTCTTC
TRBV25-1	-	TRBJ1-2	TRBD1	CASSQGTGARGYTF	TGTGCCAGCAGTCAAGGGACAGGGGCTCGGGGCTACACCTTC
TRBV5-1	-	TRBJ1-3	-	CASSNSGGNTIYF	TGCGCCAGCAGTAACAGTGGGGGAAACACCATATATTTT
TRBV4-2	-	TRBJ1-2	-	CASSQDLGPDYGYTF	TGTGCCAGCAGCCAAGATTTGGGGCCTGACTATGGCTACACCTTC
TRBV11-3	-	TRBJ2-3	-	CASSLGYRDDTQYF	TGTGCCAGCAGCTTAGGGTACAGGGACGATACGCAGTATTTT
TRBV7-2	once	TRBJ2-1	TRBD2	CASSLEFVGRASNEQFF	TGTGCCAGCAGCTTAGAGTTTGTCGGGAGGGCCTCTAATGAGCAGTTCTTC
TRBV28	few	TRBJ2-1	-	CASSLPYNEQFF	TGTGCCAGCAGTTTGCCCTACAATGAGCAGTTCTTC
TRBV13	-	TRBJ2-7	-	CASSTMGYTGEQYF	TGTGCCAGCAGCACCATGGGGTATACTGGAGAGCAGTACTTC
TRBV5-1	-	TRBJ2-7	-	CASSGAYEQYF	TGCGCCAGCAGCGGCGCATACGAGCAGTACTTC
TRBV19	-	TRBJ2-1	-	CASREYNEQFF	TGTGCCAGCCGGGAATACAATGAGCAGTTCTTC
TRBV18	-	TRBJ1-1	-	CASSPDMNTEAFF	TGTGCCAGCTCCCCTGACATGAACACTGAAGCTTTCTTT
TRBV28	-	TRBJ2-3	TRBD2	CASSMAGAGDTQYF	TGTGCCAGCAGCATGGCGGGAGCGGGAGATACGCAGTATTTT
TRBV5-6	-	TRBJ2-7	-	CASSRTQGGEQYF	TGTGCCAGCAGCCGAACACAGGGTGGTGAGCAGTACTTC
TRBV30	-	TRBJ2-7	TRBD2	CAWSRELAGNSYEQYF	TGTGCCTGGAGTAGGGAACTAGCGGGGAACTCCTACGAGCAGTACTTC
TRBV9	-	TRBJ2-5	TRBD2	CASSKTLAGGPYQETQYF	TGTGCCAGCAGCAAGACACTAGCGGGAGGGCCGTACCAAGAGACCCAGTACTTC
TRBV6-6	-	TRBJ2-1	-	CASSYGPPLGQFF	TGTGCCAGCAGTTACGGTCCTCCCCTAGGCCAGTTCTTC
TRBV7-8	-	TRBJ1-5	-	CASSLLISANQPQHF	TGTGCCAGCAGCTTATTGATATCGGCCAATCAGCCCCAGCATTTT
TRBV27	-	TRBJ2-5	TRBD2	CASSLFVAGGETQYF	TGTGCCAGCAGTTTATTTGTAGCGGGAGGCGAGACCCAGTACTTC
TRBV6-5	-	TRBJ2-5	-	CASSSVNRETGTQYF	TGTGCCAGCAGTTCCGTCAACAGGGAAACGGGGACCCAGTACTTC
TRBV28	-	TRBJ1-2	TRBD1	CASRDLQGAYGYTF	TGTGCCAGCAGAGACCTGCAGGGGGCCTATGGCTACACCTTC
TRBV29-1	-	TRBJ1-2	TRBD1	CSVRDRSNYGYTF	TGCAGCGTGCGGGACAGGAGTAACTATGGCTACACCTTC
TRBV9	-	TRBJ1-1	TRBD1	CASSEPGQLNTEAFF	TGTGCCAGCAGCGAACCGGGACAGTTGAACACTGAAGCTTTCTTT
TRBV11-2	-	TRBJ2-7	TRBD2	CASSLTSGTYEQYF	TGTGCCAGCAGCCTGACGAGCGGGACCTACGAGCAGTACTTC
TRBV4-3	-	TRBJ1-2	TRBD1	CASSHQGQGLLYGYTF	TGCGCCAGCAGCCACCAGGGACAGGGCCTCCTTTATGGCTACACCTTC